This T cell receptor (beta chain) was recorded in a study of spatial heterogeneity in lung cancer. Whole-study findings and limits: Circulating ubiquitous expanded tumor TCRs were observed more frequently at resection than at follow-up.

The CDR3 is made up of 15 amino acids. Trimming removed 5 bases from V and 10 bases from J; junction bases left unmatched: 10. CDR1 is LNHNV, CDR2 YYDKDF, per germline (reference sequence). Time point given: sample taken at primary tumor resection. Samples were donated by 72 untreated early-stage non-small cell lung cancer patients. Unsorted whole RNA samples from tumor, nontumor lung or frozen PBMC were sequenced. TCRdb analysed the 5' RACE reads with MiXCR anew, one entry per CDR3 protein. The repertoire has about 11,000 distinct CDR3 sequences, around 3.5% of them found once; the top ten carry about half. This clonotype has ten or more counts. Its antigen remains unknown.

The chain couples TRBV15 to TRBJ1-4; 10 bases line up with TRBD1. Sequenced material: PBMCs, taken at surgery. The TCR originated in a female donor with early-stage non-small cell lung cancer. The chain's CDR3 is CATSARDRGVAKLFF. The CDR3 DNA reads TGTGCCACCAGCGCCCGGGACAGGGGAGTCGCAAAACTGTTTTTT.